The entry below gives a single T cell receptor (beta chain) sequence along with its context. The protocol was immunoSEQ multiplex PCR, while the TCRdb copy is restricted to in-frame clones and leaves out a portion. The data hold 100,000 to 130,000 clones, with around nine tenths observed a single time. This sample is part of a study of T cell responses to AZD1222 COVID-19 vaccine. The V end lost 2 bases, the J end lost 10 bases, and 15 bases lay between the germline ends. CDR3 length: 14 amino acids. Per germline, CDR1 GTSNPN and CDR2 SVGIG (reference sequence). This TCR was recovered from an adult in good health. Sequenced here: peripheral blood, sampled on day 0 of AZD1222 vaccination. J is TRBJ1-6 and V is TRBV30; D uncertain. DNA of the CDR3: TGTGCCTGGAGTCCAGCCGGACGACGATCACCCCTCCACTTT. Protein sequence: CAWSPAGRRSPLHF.